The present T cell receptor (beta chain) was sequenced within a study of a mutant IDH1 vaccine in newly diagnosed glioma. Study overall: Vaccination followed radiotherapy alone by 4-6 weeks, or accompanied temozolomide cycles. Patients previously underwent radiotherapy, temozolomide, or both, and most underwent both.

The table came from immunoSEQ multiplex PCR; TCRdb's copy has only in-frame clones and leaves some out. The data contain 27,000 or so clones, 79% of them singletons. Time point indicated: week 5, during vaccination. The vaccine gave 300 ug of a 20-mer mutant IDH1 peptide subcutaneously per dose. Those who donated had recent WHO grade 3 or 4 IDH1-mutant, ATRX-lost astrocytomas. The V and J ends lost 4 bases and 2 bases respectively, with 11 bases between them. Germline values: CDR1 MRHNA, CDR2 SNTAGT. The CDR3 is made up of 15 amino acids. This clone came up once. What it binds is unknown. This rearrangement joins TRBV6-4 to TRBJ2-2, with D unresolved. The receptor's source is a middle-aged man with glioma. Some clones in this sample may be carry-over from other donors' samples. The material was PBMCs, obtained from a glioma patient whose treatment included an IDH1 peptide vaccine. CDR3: CASSAYRDNTGELFF. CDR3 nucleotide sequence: TGTGCCAGCAGTGCATACAGAGATAACACCGGGGAGCTGTTTTTT.